These 20 T cell receptor beta chains came from one sample sequenced in a study of shared clonotypes between healthy human individuals. Clones were read by immunoSEQ multiplex PCR, and TCRdb kept only the in-frame ones, dropping some. The sample contains hundreds of thousands of clones, approximately 95% of which appear only once. Input material: naive CD4+ T cells sorted from blood. As for subset: CD45RA+ positively selected. These receptors originate from a woman aged 30 to 39 in good health.

This sequence joins TRBV4-1 and TRBJ1-1; perhaps TRBD1 as D (5 bases). This CDR3 contains 11 residues. Trimming removed 5 bases from V and 8 bases from J, with 9 bases in between. Germline V gene sequence: CDR1 MGHRA, CDR2 YSYEKL. The CDR3 sequence: CASSGRGEAFF. CDR3 sequence (DNA): TGCGCCAGCAGCGGACGGGGGGAAGCTTTCTTT.

The chain combines TRBV5-6 with TRBJ2-2; maybe TRBD1 (5 bases). Germline V lookup: CDR1 SGHDT, CDR2 YYEEEE. V lost 3 bases, J lost 1 base, and 10 bases lay in between. The CDR3 totals 15 residues. CDR3 DNA: TGTGCCAGCAGCTACGACAGACAGAACACCGGGGAGCTGTTTTTT. Its translation: CASSYDRQNTGELFF.

This clone occurred once. The gene calls are TRBV6-6 and TRBJ2-3; 8 nucleotides line up with TRBD2. The CDR3 is 16 residues long. V lost 5 bases, J lost 1 base, and 8 bases stayed unmatched. Germline CDR1 reads MNHNY; CDR2 reads SVGAGI (reference sequence). CDR3 loop: CASSAREGRGTDTQYF. In DNA, the CDR3 is TGTGCCAGCAGTGCACGGGAGGGCCGTGGCACAGATACGCAGTATTTT.

The chain carries TRBV7-2 and TRBJ2-1; no reliable D call. Germline V gene sequence: CDR1 SGHTA, CDR2 FQGNSA. Deletions cut 3 bases from V and 3 bases from J, with 6 bases between. The CDR3 has 13 amino acids. In DNA form, the CDR3 reads TGTGCCAGCAGCTTGTTCAACTACAATGAGCAGTTCTTC. Translation: CASSLFNYNEQFF.

DNA for the CDR3: TGTGCCAGCAGCAAAGACGTTAGGGACCTCCGGGGTGAAGCTTTCTTT. Protein sequence: CASSKDVRDLRGEAFF. J is TRBJ1-1 and V is TRBV21-1. TRBV21-1 is a documented pseudogene. The CDR3 has 16 amino acids.

V and J are TRBV5-1 and TRBJ1-3; the D is unclear. This CDR3 region has 13 residues. CDR1 is SGHRS and CDR2 is YFSETQ in the germline V gene. The ends were cut back, 2 bases at V and 2 bases at J, with 5 bases in the middle. CDR3 in amino acids: CASSLGTGNTIYF. The CDR3 nucleotides read TGCGCCAGCAGCTTAGGGACTGGAAACACCATATATTTT.

The chain recombines TRBV6-1 with TRBJ2-2; 7 positions match TRBD2. CDR3 length: 16 residues. V lost 3 bases and J lost 6; bases outside the gene matches: 10. Germline-derived CDR1 and CDR2 are MNHNS and SASEGT. CDR3 DNA sequence: TGTGCCAGCAGTGAGTCAGGACTAGGGCGTCCCGGGGAGCTGTTTTTT. Translating gives CASSESGLGRPGELFF.

The chain uses TRBV6-6 and TRBJ2-3; D is unresolved. The CDR3 sequence is 14 residues long. V was clipped by 2 bases and J by 2 bases, with 8 bases between them. Germline CDR1 reads MNHNY; CDR2 reads SVGAGI (reference sequence). Written as DNA, the CDR3 is TGTGCCAGCAGTTACCGTACCTCCACAGATACGCAGTATTTT. This codes for CASSYRTSTDTQYF.

J is TRBJ2-6 and V is TRBV9; D is possibly TRBD2 (7 bases). The CDR3 contains 19 residues. Germline V lookup: CDR1 SGDLS, CDR2 YYNGEE. V was clipped by 0 bases and J by 2 bases, with 18 bases between them. Written as DNA, the CDR3 is TGTGCCAGCAGCGTAGCTTGGGGCGCGGGGGCCCCTGGGGCCAACGTCCTGACTTTC. Translated, it gives CASSVAWGAGAPGANVLTF. Based on the CDR3 plus reference TRBV9 and TRBJ2-6, the full variable domain is DSGVTQTPKHLITATGQRVTLRCSPRSGDLSVYWYQQSLDQGLQFLIQYYNGEERAKGNILERFSAQQFPDLHSELNLSSLELGDSALYFCASSVAWGAGAPGANVLTFGAGSRLTVL.

In regard to this clone: The sample contains more than one DNA sequence encoding this CDR3. The chain couples TRBV28 to TRBJ2-7; the D is unclear. Germline V gene data show CDR1 as MDHEN and CDR2 as SYDVKM. V lost 6 bases, J lost 1 base, and 10 bases lay in between. This CDR3 spans 13 amino acids. The CDR3, as DNA: TGTGCCAGCAGCCCTGGGTTGTCCTACGAGCAGTACTTC. Translation: CASSPGLSYEQYF.

The chain joins TRBV5-1 to TRBJ2-2; tentatively, D is TRBD1 (6 bases). V was clipped by 4 bases and J by 6 bases, with 16 bases between them. Germline assignment: CDR1 SGHRS and CDR2 YFSETQ. The CDR3 has 15 residues. Here the CDR3 DNA reads TGCGCCAGCAGCGCATGGACAGTTCAAGCCGGGGAGCTGTTTTTT. It specifies CASSAWTVQAGELFF. The entire variable domain, with the rest obtained from reference TRBV5-1 and TRBJ2-2, is as follows: KAGVTQTPRYLIKTRGQQVTLSCSPISGHRSVSWYQQTPGQGLQFLFEYFSETQRNKGNFPGRFSGRQFSNSRSEMNVSTLELGDSALYLCASSAWTVQAGELFFGEGSRLTVL.

The gene calls are TRBV10-3 and TRBJ1-2, with D unresolved. Germline CDR1 and CDR2: ENHRY and SYGVKD. The CDR3 length is 13 residues. Between the trimmed V and J ends, which lost 2 bases and 4 bases, there was a span of 8 bases. The CDR3 protein is CAISERQIYGYTF. DNA of the CDR3: TGTGCCATCAGTGAGAGGCAGATCTATGGCTACACCTTC.

This CDR3 reads CASSFAGGNTEAFF. CDR3 in DNA: TGCGCCAGCAGCTTCGCAGGGGGGAACACTGAAGCTTTCTTT. This sequence joins TRBV5-1 and TRBJ1-1, with 7 bases fitting TRBD1. Looked up from germline, CDR1 is SGHRS and CDR2 is YFSETQ. The CDR3 runs to 14 residues. With V trimmed by 2 bases and J by 1 base, 2 bases remained unmatched.

The chain is built from TRBV19 and TRBJ2-7; TRBD1 might be the D (6 bases). CDR1 LNHDA and CDR2 SQIVND come from the germline V gene (reference sequence). Between the trimmed V and J ends, which lost 3 bases and 0 bases, there was a span of 12 bases. The CDR3 length is 15 residues. The CDR3 here is CASSIQRQDSYEQYF. CDR3 in DNA: TGTGCCAGTAGTATTCAGCGACAGGACTCCTACGAGCAGTACTTC.

The genes are TRBV19 and TRBJ2-3; 7 bases agree with TRBD2. Germline CDR1 and CDR2: LNHDA and SQIVND (reference sequence). V lost 4 bases, J lost 4 bases, and 5 bases stayed unmatched. CDR3 length equals 14 residues. CDR3 DNA: TGTGCCAGTAGTACGGGGACTACCGCAGATACGCAGTATTTT. Encoded protein: CASSTGTTADTQYF.

This chain uses TRBV6-1 with TRBJ2-6; D not resolved. The ends were cut back, 6 bases at V and 4 bases at J, with 13 bases in the middle. The CDR3 extends over 15 amino acids. Germline V CDR1 and CDR2: MNHNS, SASEGT. The CDR3: CASSLTVPGANVLTF. In nucleotides, the CDR3 is TGTGCCAGCAGCCTCACAGTTCCAGGGGCCAACGTCCTGACTTTC.

V usage is TRBV6-1 and J usage is TRBJ2-7; D unclear. The V end lost 4 bases, the J end lost 3 bases, and 16 bases lay between the germline ends. Germline values: CDR1 MNHNS, CDR2 SASEGT. The CDR3 is 15 residues long. CDR3 amino acids: CASSGLFEVGYEQYF. CDR3 nucleotides: TGTGCCAGCAGTGGATTGTTCGAGGTAGGCTACGAGCAGTACTTC.

The chain carries TRBV27 and TRBJ1-2, with 9 bases lining up with TRBD1. V lost 4 bases to trimming and J lost 7 bases; unmatched junction nucleotides: 7. Germline values: CDR1 MNHEY, CDR2 SMNVEV (reference sequence). The CDR3 has 14 amino acids. In DNA form, the CDR3 reads TGTGCCAGCAGTTCCTACAGGGGGCAGGGTGGCTACACCTTC. Translating it yields CASSSYRGQGGYTF.

The table lists this clone with a count of one. The chain has TRBV29-1 and TRBJ2-3, with D unresolved. Germline CDR1 and CDR2: SQVTM and ANQGSEA. The CDR3 totals 13 residues. Trimming took 7 bases from V and 1 from J, leaving 12 bases between them. The CDR3 loop is CSGFEPRTDTQYF. DNA for the CDR3: TGCAGCGGGTTCGAACCCCGCACAGATACGCAGTATTTT.

The chain has TRBV19 and TRBJ1-1, with 7 nucleotides matching TRBD1. This CDR3 has 14 residues. Germline CDR1 is LNHDA and CDR2 is SQIVND (reference sequence). Losses at the gene ends were 5 bases for V and 6 bases for J; bases not matched to a gene: 9. The CDR3 DNA follows: TGTGCCAGTAGTGACCCGGGACAGTTAGCTGAAGCTTTCTTT. It yields the protein CASSDPGQLAEAFF.